These T cell receptor beta chains were read from a single sample in a study of T cell responses to AZD1222 COVID-19 vaccine. The table came from immunoSEQ multiplex PCR; TCRdb's copy has only in-frame clones and leaves some out. The sample includes approximately 150,000 clones, approximately 90% seen only once; the top ten take 1.1% to 1.5%. Sequenced here: peripheral blood, sampled on day 0 of AZD1222 vaccination. All receptors come from an adult in good health. Both conserved end residues are part of each CDR3. The D gene is left open where the match is weak. Some rows have no size entry. The others give once, few or many, or a class for an expanded clone.

d_gene: TRBD1
j_gene: TRBJ1-2
v_gene: TRBV28
abundance: once
CDR3aa: CASRLRQGRSHNYGYTF
CDR3nt: TGTGCCAGCAGGCTTCGACAGGGAAGATCGCATAACTATGGCTACACCTTC

d_gene: NA
j_gene: TRBJ1-1
v_gene: TRBV3-1/TRBV3-2
abundance: NA
CDR3aa: CASGQHTEAFF
CDR3nt: TGTGCCAGCGGACAGCATACTGAAGCTTTCTTT

d_gene: NA
j_gene: TRBJ2-7
v_gene: TRBV4-3
abundance: NA
CDR3aa: CASSQEGYYEQYF
CDR3nt: TGCGCCAGCAGCCAAGAGGGTTATTACGAGCAGTACTTC

d_gene: TRBD2
j_gene: TRBJ2-5
v_gene: TRBV28
abundance: NA
CDR3aa: CASSLGRAPETQYF
CDR3nt: TGTGCCAGCAGCCTCGGGAGGGCCCCAGAGACCCAGTACTTC

d_gene: NA
j_gene: TRBJ2-3
v_gene: TRBV12-2
abundance: NA
CDR3aa: CASRLMWYGEGTDTQYF
CDR3nt: TGTGCAAGTCGCTTAATGTGGTACGGGGAGGGCACAGATACGCAGTATTTT

d_gene: NA
j_gene: TRBJ1-2
v_gene: TRBV4-3
abundance: NA
CDR3aa: CASSQDLMLDYGYTF
CDR3nt: TGCGCCAGCAGCCAAGATCTGATGCTAGACTATGGCTACACCTTC

d_gene: NA
j_gene: TRBJ1-4
v_gene: TRBV28
abundance: NA
CDR3aa: CASSSNEKLFF
CDR3nt: TGTGCCAGCAGTTCCAATGAAAAACTGTTTTTT

d_gene: TRBD2
j_gene: TRBJ2-3
v_gene: TRBV6-1
abundance: NA
CDR3aa: CASSAYSGEGTDTQYF
CDR3nt: TGTGCCAGCAGTGCATATAGCGGGGAAGGGACAGATACGCAGTATTTT

d_gene: TRBD2
j_gene: TRBJ2-2
v_gene: TRBV10-3
abundance: NA
CDR3aa: CAISESASGSTGELFF
CDR3nt: TGTGCCATCAGTGAATCGGCTAGCGGGAGCACCGGGGAGCTGTTTTTT

d_gene: NA
j_gene: TRBJ2-3
v_gene: TRBV28
abundance: once
CDR3aa: CASSSLIALEGTDTQYF
CDR3nt: TGTGCCAGCAGCTCCCTTATCGCGCTAGAGGGCACAGATACGCAGTATTTT

d_gene: TRBD1
j_gene: TRBJ1-6
v_gene: TRBV18
abundance: NA
CDR3aa: CASSPPGGNSPLHF
CDR3nt: TGTGCCAGCTCACCGCCAGGGGGTAATTCACCCCTCCACTTT

d_gene: NA
j_gene: TRBJ2-7
v_gene: TRBV7-2
abundance: NA
CDR3aa: CASSLTRDNYEQYF
CDR3nt: TGTGCCAGCAGCTTGACCCGGGACAACTACGAGCAGTACTTC

d_gene: NA
j_gene: TRBJ1-6
v_gene: TRBV18
abundance: NA
CDR3aa: CASSLDTMSSYNSPLHF
CDR3nt: TGTGCCAGCTCCCTAGACACGATGAGCTCCTATAATTCACCCCTCCACTTT

d_gene: NA
j_gene: TRBJ2-1
v_gene: TRBV9
abundance: NA
CDR3aa: CASSVGSSIDEQFF
CDR3nt: TGTGCCAGCAGCGTAGGATCTAGCATCGATGAGCAGTTCTTC

d_gene: TRBD2
j_gene: TRBJ2-1
v_gene: TRBV7-9
abundance: NA
CDR3aa: CASSLIAGAEQFF
CDR3nt: TGTGCCAGCAGCCTGATAGCGGGAGCTGAGCAGTTCTTC

d_gene: NA
j_gene: TRBJ2-1
v_gene: TRBV5-1
abundance: few
CDR3aa: CASSIRPQGGGSYNEQFF
CDR3nt: TGCGCCAGCAGCATAAGACCGCAGGGCGGTGGCTCCTACAATGAGCAGTTCTTC

d_gene: TRBD1
j_gene: TRBJ2-3
v_gene: TRBV5-1
abundance: NA
CDR3aa: CASSSGQGLEDTQYF
CDR3nt: TGCGCCAGCAGCTCGGGACAGGGGCTCGAAGATACGCAGTATTTT

d_gene: TRBD1
j_gene: TRBJ1-2
v_gene: TRBV4-2
abundance: few
CDR3aa: CASHNRGGYGYTF
CDR3nt: TGTGCCAGTCACAACAGGGGGGGCTATGGCTACACCTTC

d_gene: TRBD1
j_gene: TRBJ1-3
v_gene: TRBV15
abundance: NA
CDR3aa: CATSRGGQGFGNTIYF
CDR3nt: TGTGCCACCAGCAGAGGGGGACAGGGGTTTGGAAACACCATATATTTT

d_gene: TRBD1
j_gene: TRBJ1-1
v_gene: TRBV5-4
abundance: NA
CDR3aa: CASSLVRQGPYMRTEAFF
CDR3nt: TGTGCCAGCAGCTTGGTGCGACAGGGGCCTTACATGCGGACTGAAGCTTTCTTT

d_gene: NA
j_gene: TRBJ2-4
v_gene: TRBV5-4
abundance: NA
CDR3aa: CASSLDLAKNIQYF
CDR3nt: TGTGCCAGCAGCTTGGACTTAGCCAAAAACATTCAGTACTTC

d_gene: TRBD1
j_gene: TRBJ2-1
v_gene: TRBV28
abundance: NA
CDR3aa: CASSTHPGTVGFF
CDR3nt: TGTGCCAGCAGTACCCACCCCGGGACAGTGGGGTTCTTC

d_gene: TRBD1
j_gene: TRBJ2-7
v_gene: TRBV6-6
abundance: NA
CDR3aa: CASRGLGTGNYEQYF
CDR3nt: TGTGCCAGCAGGGGACTGGGGACAGGTAACTACGAGCAGTACTTC

d_gene: NA
j_gene: TRBJ2-7
v_gene: TRBV11-2
abundance: NA
CDR3aa: CASSPPGVFTYEQYF
CDR3nt: TGTGCCAGCAGTCCCCCTGGGGTTTTTACCTACGAGCAGTACTTC

d_gene: NA
j_gene: TRBJ2-3
v_gene: TRBV5-5
abundance: NA
CDR3aa: CASNEGRSTDTQYF
CDR3nt: TGTGCCAGCAACGAGGGGCGGAGCACAGATACGCAGTATTTT

d_gene: TRBD1
j_gene: TRBJ1-1
v_gene: TRBV7-9
abundance: NA
CDR3aa: CASSSLQGAYTEAFF
CDR3nt: TGTGCCAGCAGCTCCTTACAGGGGGCTTACACTGAAGCTTTCTTT

d_gene: NA
j_gene: TRBJ2-1
v_gene: TRBV27
abundance: NA
CDR3aa: CASSPKFNEQFF
CDR3nt: TGTGCCAGCAGTCCCAAATTCAATGAGCAGTTCTTC

d_gene: NA
j_gene: TRBJ1-2
v_gene: TRBV6-5
abundance: NA
CDR3aa: CASSYSGGSYGYTF
CDR3nt: TGTGCCAGCAGTTACTCGGGCGGTAGCTATGGCTACACCTTC

d_gene: NA
j_gene: TRBJ1-1
v_gene: TRBV7-9
abundance: once
CDR3aa: CASSLGRNTEAFF
CDR3nt: TGTGCCAGCAGCTTAGGCAGGAACACTGAAGCTTTCTTT